The following is a T cell receptor beta chain sequence with its context. Its antigen remains unknown. Treatment here: roughly 19 received Ad26.COV2.S at low or high dose, single or two shots; 5 received placebo; per-sample allocation not given. Material that was analyzed had been drawn on day 63 after the first vaccine or placebo injection. An adult of 18-55 years in Boston served as donor. This sample is drawn from a study of Ad26.COV2.S vaccination and SARS-CoV-2 variants. The germline gives CDR1 MDHEN, CDR2 SYDVKM. CDR3 length equals 17 residues. Trimming took off 3 bases at V and 4 bases at J, with 16 bases between the two ends. Study conclusions and caveats: Breadth of non-spike TCRs did not differ between vaccinees and placebo recipients. Relative to placebo recipients, vaccine recipients exhibited elevated spike-specific TCR breadth.

Measured with immunoSEQ multiplex PCR; TCRdb has only the in-frame clones, and not every one. The sample lists 350,000 to 500,000 clones; 90% were seen once. The rearrangement links TRBV28 to TRBJ1-6; tentative D call: TRBD1 (5 bases). The input for sequencing was peripheral blood, taken in a trial of Ad26.COV2.S vaccine versus placebo. The origin of this receptor is a person between 18 and 65 years old who received the Ad26.COV2.S COVID-19 vaccine or a placebo. The CDR3 DNA sequence: TGTGCCAGCAGTTTGGAGGGAGCAGGGATATATAATTCACCCCTCCACTTT. This encodes CASSLEGAGIYNSPLHF. The whole variable domain, remainder taken from reference TRBV28 and TRBJ1-6, is DVKVTQSSRYLVKRTGEKVFLECVQDMDHENMFWYRQDPGLGLRLIYFSYDVKMKEKGDIPEGYSVSREKKERFSLILESASTNQTSMYLCASSLEGAGIYNSPLHFGNGTRLTVT.